The 20 T cell receptor beta chains reported below all come from one sample, sequenced in a study of vaccination and CD4 T cells after COVID-19. Sequenced with the Oncomine TCR Beta short-read assay was DNA taken from cultured CD4+ T cells. Each CDR3 protein is one row after TCRdb ran MiXCR on the PCR reads. Of roughly 20,000 distinct CDR3 sequences in the sample, roughly 50% are singletons; the top ten hold approximately 17%. No antigen is known for these receptors. As for treatment: roughly nine-day PBMC culture with coronavirus spike peptide pools or control peptides (ViraFEST assay). The specimen comprised CD4+ T cells from blood, cultured in vitro, sampled before SARS-CoV-2 vaccination. The receptor set was obtained from a human donor who had recovered from COVID-19.

Only a few counts were recorded for this clonotype. CDR3 residues: CATSGQAVDTGELFF. The CDR3 DNA follows: TGTGCCACCAGTGGTCAGGCGGTGGACACCGGGGAGCTGTTTTTT. The rearrangement joins TRBV24-1 to TRBJ2-2; D gene uncertain. V was cut by 5 bases and J by 3 bases, with 12 bases left in between. Germline loops: CDR1 KGHDR, CDR2 SFDVKD. CDR3 size: 15 residues.

The chain combines TRBV28 with TRBJ2-4; TRBD2 matches at 9 bases. Germline V gene data show CDR1 as MDHEN and CDR2 as SYDVKM. V gave up 2 bases and J gave up 11 bases; unmatched junction bases: 10. This CDR3 has 15 residues. The CDR3 sequence is CASSLSAGGPGVQYF. The CDR3 nucleotides are TGTGCCAGCAGTTTAAGCGCGGGAGGGCCCGGTGTTCAGTACTTC.

The rearrangement links TRBV30 to TRBJ2-7, with D perhaps matching TRBD1 (6 bases). Germline V gives CDR1 GTSNPN, CDR2 SVGIG (reference sequence). There are 13 residues in the CDR3. Trimming stripped 0 bases from V and 7 bases from J, with 13 bases between. The CDR3 DNA reads TGTGCCTGGAGTGTAGGGCAGGGGTTAGAGCAGTACTTC. This gives the protein CAWSVGQGLEQYF. The full variable domain, its missing parts supplied by reference TRBV30 and TRBJ2-7, is SQTIHQWPATLVQPVGSPLSLECTVEGTSNPNLYWYRQAAGRGLQLLFYSVGIGQISSEVPQNLSASRPQDRQFILSSKKLLLSDSGFYLCAWSVGQGLEQYFGPGTRLTVT.

V and J are TRBV6-5 and TRBJ2-7; D is uncertain. From germline, CDR1 is MNHEY and CDR2 SVGAGI. Deletions cut 3 bases from V and 3 bases from J, with 9 bases between. The CDR3 loop spans 13 amino acids. The CDR3 sequence is CASSYSDGYEQYF. Written as DNA, the CDR3 is TGTGCCAGCAGTTATTCGGACGGCTACGAGCAGTACTTC.

This clonotype showed up just a few times. V and J are TRBV6-1 and TRBJ2-7; 11 bases fit TRBD2. This CDR3 has 16 amino acids. The germline V gene has CDR1 MNHNS and CDR2 SASEGT. V gave up 9 bases and J gave up 4 bases; unmatched junction bases: 14. The chain's CDR3 is CASSLNSGRASYEQYF. CDR3 coding DNA: TGTGCCAGTTCCTTAAATAGCGGGAGGGCTTCTTACGAGCAGTACTTC.

The rearrangement links TRBV3-1 to TRBJ1-1; tentatively, D is TRBD1 (5 bases). Between the trimmed V and J ends, which lost 0 bases and 1 base, there was a span of 12 bases. From germline, CDR1 is LGHDT and CDR2 YNNKEL (reference sequence). The CDR3 is 16 amino acids. Here the CDR3 reads CASSQDIGGENTEAFF. The CDR3 nucleotides are TGTGCCAGCAGCCAAGATATTGGGGGGGAGAACACTGAAGCTTTCTTT.

The chain combines TRBV6-2 or TRBV6-3 with TRBJ2-3; 13 nucleotides match TRBD2. V was pared by 6 bases and J by 2 bases, with 5 bases of the junction left unmatched. Germline V gives CDR1 MNHEY, CDR2 SVGEGT. This CDR3 contains 16 residues. CDR3 protein: CASRIGLAGDTDTQYF. CDR3 DNA: TGTGCCAGCAGAATCGGACTAGCGGGAGACACAGATACGCAGTATTTT.

V gene TRBV20-1 combines with J gene TRBJ2-5, with 7 nucleotides matching TRBD1. The germline V gene has CDR1 DFQATT and CDR2 SNEGSKA (reference sequence). Trimming cost V 2 bases and J 2 bases; bases outside gene matches: 11. CDR3 length: 16 amino acids. The CDR3 sequence: CSARRPGTAFQETQYF. CDR3 DNA sequence: TGCAGTGCTAGACGCCCCGGGACAGCCTTTCAAGAGACCCAGTACTTC.

Points on this clonotype: One end of the junction does not line up with germline, which may come from a read error. The V call is TRBV14, the J call TRBJ1-1; TRBD1 aligns across 9 bases. This CDR3 region has 15 residues. Germline CDR1 reads SGHDN; CDR2 reads FVKESK. The CDR3 region is CASSPLGQGKTEAFF. The DNA for the CDR3 is TGTGCCAGCAGCCCATTGGGACAGGGTAAGACTGAGGCTTTCTTT.

The chain carries TRBV10-2 and TRBJ1-5; D gene uncertain. Germline CDR1 reads WSHSY; CDR2 reads SAAADI. This CDR3 has 15 amino acids. Deletions cut 2 bases from V and 0 bases from J, with 8 bases between. The CDR3, as DNA: TGCGCCAGCAGTGAGGAAGGCGGTAGCAATCAGCCCCAGCATTTT. Amino acids: CASSEEGGSNQPQHF.

This clonotype turned up a few times. The J gene is TRBJ2-5, the V gene TRBV20-1; 9 positions match TRBD2. The CDR3 is 15 residues long. The J segment lost 7 bases and the V segment lost 6 bases, leaving 15 bases of the junction unmatched. Germline V gene lookup returns CDR1 DFQATT and CDR2 SNEGSKA (reference sequence). The DNA for the CDR3 is TGCAGTGCCCCCCTTTTGGGTTGGCGGGGGGGGACCCAGTACTTC. Translating it yields CSAPLLGWRGGTQYF.

This clonotype is classed as medium-sized. The chain employs TRBV20-1 and TRBJ1-6, with unresolved D. V was pared by 2 bases and J by 0 bases, with 14 bases between. Germline V lookup: CDR1 DFQATT, CDR2 SNEGSKA (reference sequence). The length of the CDR3 is 17 residues. The DNA for the CDR3 is TGCAGTGCTAGAATAGGACGGACGAGCTCCTATAATTCACCCCTCCACTTT. This encodes CSARIGRTSSYNSPLHF.

The genes are TRBV12-3 or TRBV12-4 and TRBJ2-5; a possible D gene is TRBD2 (5 bases). This CDR3 has 15 residues. V shed 7 bases and J shed 3 bases, with 18 bases lying between them. CDR3 sequence (DNA): TGTGCCAGCAACAACCGTCCGGGGATGGAAGAGACCCAGTACTTC. Its protein is CASNNRPGMEETQYF.

The chain is built from TRBV19 and TRBJ1-1; D ambiguous. The V end was cut by 0 bases, the J end by 0 bases, with 8 bases between. CDR1 LNHDA and CDR2 SQIVND come from the germline V gene (reference sequence). This CDR3 region has 15 residues. The CDR3 DNA follows: TGTGCCAGTAGTATAGAAGGAACGGTGAACACTGAAGCTTTCTTT. It specifies CASSIEGTVNTEAFF.

The chain is built from TRBV6-1 and TRBJ1-5; 9 nucleotides match TRBD1. CDR1 is MNHNS and CDR2 is SASEGT in the germline V gene. The junction had 8 bases not matched to a gene; V was cut back by 3 bases and J by 5 bases. The CDR3 is 16 residues long. The DNA for the CDR3 is TGTGCCAGCAGTGATCTACGAAGGGACAGGGATCAGCCCCAGCATTTT. This gives the protein CASSDLRRDRDQPQHF.

This clonotype was seen a handful of times. The chain carries TRBV20-1 and TRBJ1-1; unclear D gene. V dropped 3 bases and J dropped 8 bases, with 10 bases sitting between them. CDR1 and CDR2 from the germline V gene are DFQATT and SNEGSKA (reference sequence). This CDR3 has 11 residues. The CDR3 loop reads CSASRDTEAFF. The CDR3 DNA is TGCAGTGCTAGTCGGGATACCGAAGCTTTCTTT.

This clonotype was detected a few times. This chain links TRBV7-9 with TRBJ1-1, with a possible D match to TRBD1 (6 bases). V gave up 0 bases and J gave up 5 bases, with 10 bases separating them. This CDR3 comprises 14 residues. Germline V gives CDR1 SEHNR, CDR2 FQNEAQ (reference sequence). CDR3 sequence: CASSLAPGVTEAFF. The CDR3 DNA reads as TGTGCCAGCAGCTTAGCGCCAGGGGTAACTGAAGCTTTCTTT.

The chain uses TRBV7-9 and TRBJ1-2; D is unclear. This CDR3 comprises 13 residues. V lost 5 bases to trimming and J lost 8 bases, with 15 bases between them. From germline, CDR1 is SEHNR and CDR2 FQNEAQ (reference sequence). CDR3 DNA: TGTGCCAGCAGCCTAACGGCCCTTCCCGGCTACACCTTC. Protein sequence: CASSLTALPGYTF.

This chain's CDR3 is CASSYLGDRAVGYTF. CDR3 sequence (DNA): TGTGCCAGCAGTTATCTGGGGGACAGGGCTGTTGGCTACACCTTC. The V gene is TRBV6-5, the J gene TRBJ1-2; the match to TRBD1 covers 9 bases. CDR3 size: 15 residues. J lost 7 bases, V lost 3 bases, and 9 bases had no gene match. Germline CDR1 reads MNHEY; CDR2 reads SVGAGI.

The V call is TRBV11-3, the J call TRBJ2-5; D unresolved. Trimming cost V 5 bases and J 1 base, with 14 bases left between them. Germline V CDR1 and CDR2: SGHNT, YENEEA. The length of the CDR3 is 15 residues. This CDR3 reads CASSLRTVGQETQYF. The CDR3 DNA reads TGTGCCAGCAGCCTCCGTACCGTTGGCCAAGAGACCCAGTACTTC.